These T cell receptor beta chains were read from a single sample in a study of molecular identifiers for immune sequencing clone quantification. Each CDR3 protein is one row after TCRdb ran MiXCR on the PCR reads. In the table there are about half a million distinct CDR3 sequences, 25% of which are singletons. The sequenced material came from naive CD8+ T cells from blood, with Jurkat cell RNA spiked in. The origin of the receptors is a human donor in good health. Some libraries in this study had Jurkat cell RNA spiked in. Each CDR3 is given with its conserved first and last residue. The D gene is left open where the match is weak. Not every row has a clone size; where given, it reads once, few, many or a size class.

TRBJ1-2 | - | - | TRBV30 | CAWAWRAPDGYTF | TGTGCCTGGGCTTGGCGGGCCCCAGATGGCTACACCTTC
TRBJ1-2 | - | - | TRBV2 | CASMILGGYTF | TGTGCCAGTATGATACTGGGGGGCTACACCTTC
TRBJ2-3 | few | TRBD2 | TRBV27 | CASRVLAGQDTQYF | TGTGCCAGCAGGGTACTAGCGGGCCAGGATACGCAGTATTTT
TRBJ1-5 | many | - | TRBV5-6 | CASSRGRHQPQHF | TGTGCCAGCAGCCGGGGCCGCCATCAGCCCCAGCATTTT
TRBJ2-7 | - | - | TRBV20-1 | CSARDSRLFCEQYF | TGCAGTGCTAGAGATAGCAGACTGTTCTGCGAGCAGTACTTC
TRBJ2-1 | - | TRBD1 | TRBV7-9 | CASSTDRVEQFF | TGTGCCAGCAGCACGGACAGGGTAGAGCAGTTCTTC
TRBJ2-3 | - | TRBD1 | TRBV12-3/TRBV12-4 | CASNRGGTGGADTQYF | TGTGCCAGCAATCGCGGCGGGACAGGGGGCGCAGATACGCAGTATTTT
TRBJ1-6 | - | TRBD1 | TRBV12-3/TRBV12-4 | CASLGQGNSPLHF | TGTGCCTCCCTCGGACAGGGGAATTCACCCCTCCACTTT
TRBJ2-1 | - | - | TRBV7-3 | CASSALERSEQFF | TGTGCCAGCAGCGCCCTGGAGCGATCTGAGCAGTTCTTC
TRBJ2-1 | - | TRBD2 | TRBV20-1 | CSALAGTYNEQFF | TGCAGTGCCCTAGCGGGCACCTACAATGAGCAGTTCTTC
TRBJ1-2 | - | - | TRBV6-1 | CASTRTGIYGYTF | TGTGCCAGCACAAGGACGGGAATCTATGGCTACACCTTC
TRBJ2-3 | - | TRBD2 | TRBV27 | CASSLTSGSIDTQYF | TGTGCCAGCAGTTTAACGAGCGGGAGTATAGATACGCAGTATTTT
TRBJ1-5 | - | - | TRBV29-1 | CRVEVGRGNPPQHF | TGCCGCGTTGAAGTCGGGCGCGGCAATCCGCCCCAGCATTTT
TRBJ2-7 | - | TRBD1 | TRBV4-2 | CASHFGDSNTYEQYF | TGTGCCAGCCACTTTGGGGACAGCAACACCTACGAGCAGTACTTC
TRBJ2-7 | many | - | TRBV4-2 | CASSQDFAYEQYF | TGTGCCAGCAGCCAAGATTTCGCCTACGAGCAGTACTTC
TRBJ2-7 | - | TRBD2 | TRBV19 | CASSPMASGTYEQYF | TGTGCCAGTAGTCCTATGGCTAGCGGGACATACGAGCAGTACTTC
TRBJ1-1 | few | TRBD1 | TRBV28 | CASSLPLRTGRVPEAFF | TGTGCCAGCAGCCTTCCCCTTCGGACAGGGCGAGTTCCTGAAGCTTTCTTT
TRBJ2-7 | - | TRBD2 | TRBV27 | CASSLIGGGSYEQYF | TGTGCCAGCAGTTTAATTGGGGGAGGGTCCTACGAGCAGTACTTC
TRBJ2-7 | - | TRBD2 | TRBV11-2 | CASSDSGTGGHEQYF | TGTGCCAGCAGCGATAGCGGGACGGGAGGCCACGAGCAGTACTTC
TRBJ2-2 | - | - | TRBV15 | CATSGKIGELFF | TGTGCCACCAGTGGGAAAATCGGGGAGCTGTTTTTT
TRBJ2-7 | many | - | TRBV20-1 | CSAVARMTYEQYF | TGCAGTGCGGTGGCGAGGATGACCTACGAGCAGTACTTC
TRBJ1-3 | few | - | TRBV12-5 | CASGPTAAGNTIYF | TGTGCTAGTGGTCCAACAGCCGCTGGAAACACCATATATTTT
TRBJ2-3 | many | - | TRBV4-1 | CASSQVQGGGDTQYF | TGCGCCAGCAGCCAAGTCCAGGGAGGTGGAGATACGCAGTATTTT
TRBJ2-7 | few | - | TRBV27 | CASSLSITSWEQYF | TGTGCCAGCAGTTTATCGATAACTAGCTGGGAGCAGTACTTC
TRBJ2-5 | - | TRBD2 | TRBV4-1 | CASSQLAGGRDLGTQYF | TGCGCCAGCAGCCAATTAGCGGGGGGCCGCGATTTAGGGACCCAGTACTTC
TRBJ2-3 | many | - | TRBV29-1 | CSVLYADTQYF | TGCAGCGTTTTGTACGCAGATACGCAGTATTTT
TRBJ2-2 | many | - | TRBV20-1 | CSATVDTGELFF | TGCAGTGCCACGGTGGACACCGGGGAGCTGTTTTTT
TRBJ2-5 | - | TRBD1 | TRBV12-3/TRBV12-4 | CASSHPGQGAFQETQYF | TGTGCCAGCAGTCACCCGGGACAGGGGGCATTTCAAGAGACCCAGTACTTC
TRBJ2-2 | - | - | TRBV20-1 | CSARDTSPGELFF | TGCAGTGCTAGAGATACTAGCCCCGGGGAGCTGTTTTTT
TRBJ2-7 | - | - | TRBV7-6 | CASSLGPSYEPYF | TGTGCCAGCAGCTTAGGTCCCTCCTACGAGCCGTACTTC
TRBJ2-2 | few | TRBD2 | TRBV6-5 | CASSYLTSGLSNTGELFF | TGTGCCAGCAGTTACTTGACTAGCGGCTTATCGAACACCGGGGAGCTGTTTTTT
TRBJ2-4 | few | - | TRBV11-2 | CASSFDADGGNIQYF | TGTGCCAGCAGCTTCGACGCCGACGGGGGAAACATTCAGTACTTC
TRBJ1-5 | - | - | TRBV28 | CASNPQGSRNQPQHF | TGTGCCAGCAATCCCCAGGGGAGTCGCAATCAGCCCCAGCATTTT
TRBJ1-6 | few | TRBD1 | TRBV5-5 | CASSTDRGNSPLHF | TGTGCCAGCAGCACCGACAGGGGTAATTCACCCCTCCACTTT
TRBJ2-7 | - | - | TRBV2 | CASSERGNHEQYF | TGTGCCAGCAGTGAACGGGGGAACCACGAGCAGTACTTC
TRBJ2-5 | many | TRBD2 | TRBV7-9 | CASSLVGLAETQETQYF | TGTGCCAGCAGCTTAGTGGGACTAGCGGAAACACAAGAGACCCAGTACTTC
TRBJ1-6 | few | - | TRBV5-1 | CASSLGQGSSPLHF | TGCGCCAGCAGCTTGGGTCAGGGCTCTTCACCCCTCCACTTT
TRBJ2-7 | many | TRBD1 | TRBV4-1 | CASSLRDSYEQYF | TGTGCCAGCAGCTTGAGGGACAGCTACGAGCAGTACTTC
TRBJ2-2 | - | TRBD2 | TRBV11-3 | CASSLTALAGGPIGELLF | TGTGCCAGCAGCTTAACGGCACTAGCGGGGGGGCCGATCGGGGAGCTGCTTTTT
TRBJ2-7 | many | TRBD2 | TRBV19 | CASSIEAGVIYEQYF | TGTGCCAGTAGTATAGAGGCGGGAGTGATCTACGAGCAGTACTTC
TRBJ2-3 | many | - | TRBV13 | CASSPGSFLSLDTQYF | TGTGCCAGCAGCCCGGGCAGCTTCCTATCCTTGGATACGCAGTATTTT
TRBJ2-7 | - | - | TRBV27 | CASSLLQVQHVGDEQYF | TGTGCCAGCAGTTTATTACAGGTCCAGCATGTAGGGGACGAGCAGTACTTC
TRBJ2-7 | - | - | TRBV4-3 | CASSQGETSYEQYF | TGCGCCAGCAGCCAAGGGGAGACCTCCTACGAGCAGTACTTC
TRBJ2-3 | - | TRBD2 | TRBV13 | CASSGLAVLGLEDTKYF | TGTGCCAGCAGCGGACTAGCGGTTCTCGGGCTTGAAGATACGAAGTATTTT
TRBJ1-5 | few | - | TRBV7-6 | CASSLGWGANQPQHF | TGTGCCAGCAGCTTAGGGTGGGGGGCCAATCAGCCCCAGCATTTT